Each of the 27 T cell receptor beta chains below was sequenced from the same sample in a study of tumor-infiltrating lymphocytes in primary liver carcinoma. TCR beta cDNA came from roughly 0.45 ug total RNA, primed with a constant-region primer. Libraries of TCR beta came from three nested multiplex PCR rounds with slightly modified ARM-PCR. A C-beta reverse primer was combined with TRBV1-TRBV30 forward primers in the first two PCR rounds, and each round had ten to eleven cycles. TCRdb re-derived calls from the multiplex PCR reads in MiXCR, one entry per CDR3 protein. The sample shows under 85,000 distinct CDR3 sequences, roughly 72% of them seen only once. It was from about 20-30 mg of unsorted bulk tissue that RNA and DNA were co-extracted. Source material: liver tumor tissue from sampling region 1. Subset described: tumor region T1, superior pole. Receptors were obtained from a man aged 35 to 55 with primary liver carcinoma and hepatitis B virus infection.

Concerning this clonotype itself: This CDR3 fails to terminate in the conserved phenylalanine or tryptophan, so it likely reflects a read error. In DNA, the CDR3 is TGTGCCTTCAGGGAAGGGACTAGCGGAACCTACGAGCAGTACCTC. This codes for CAFREGTSGTYEQYL. This rearrangement joins TRBV10-3 to TRBJ2-7; 11 bases map to TRBD2. Germline values: CDR1 ENHRY, CDR2 SYGVKD. This CDR3 is built from 15 residues.

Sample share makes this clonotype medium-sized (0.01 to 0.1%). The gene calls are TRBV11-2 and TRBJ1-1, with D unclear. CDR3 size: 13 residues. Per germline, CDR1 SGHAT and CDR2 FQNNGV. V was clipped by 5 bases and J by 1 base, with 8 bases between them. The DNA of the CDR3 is TGTGCCAGCAGCCGAGGCAGGAACACTGAAGCTTTCTTT. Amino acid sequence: CASSRGRNTEAFF.

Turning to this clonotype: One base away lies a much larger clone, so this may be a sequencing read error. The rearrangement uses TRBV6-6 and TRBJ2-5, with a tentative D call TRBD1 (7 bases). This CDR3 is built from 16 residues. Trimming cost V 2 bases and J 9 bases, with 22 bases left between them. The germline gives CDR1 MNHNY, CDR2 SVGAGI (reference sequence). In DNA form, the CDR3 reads TGTGCCAGCAGTTACCTCCGACTAGAGCAGGGGGAGGCCCAGTACTTC. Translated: CASSYLRLEQGEAQYF.

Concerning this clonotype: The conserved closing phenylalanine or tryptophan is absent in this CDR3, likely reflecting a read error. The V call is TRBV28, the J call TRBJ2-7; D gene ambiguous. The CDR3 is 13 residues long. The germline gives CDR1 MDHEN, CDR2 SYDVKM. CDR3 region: CASRLPVSYDQYS. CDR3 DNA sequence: TGTGCCAGCAGGCTACCTGTCTCCTACGACCAGTACTCC.

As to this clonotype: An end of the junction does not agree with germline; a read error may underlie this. The CDR3 DNA sequence: TGTGCCAGCAGCTCCGGACTAGCGGGAGTAAGCATAGATACGAAGTATTTT. Translated: CASSSGLAGVSIDTKYF. The chain has TRBV5-4 and TRBJ2-3; 13 bases line up with TRBD2. The CDR3 contains 17 residues. CDR1 and CDR2 from the germline V gene are SGHNT and YYREEE (reference sequence).

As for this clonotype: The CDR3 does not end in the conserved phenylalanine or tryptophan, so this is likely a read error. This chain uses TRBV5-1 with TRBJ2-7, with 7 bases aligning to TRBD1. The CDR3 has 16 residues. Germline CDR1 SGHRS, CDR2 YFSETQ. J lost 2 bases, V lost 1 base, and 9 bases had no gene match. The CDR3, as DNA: TGCGCCAGCAGCTTGACCTCGCCAGGGGGTCCCTACGAGCAGTACTCC. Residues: CASSLTSPGGPYEQYS.

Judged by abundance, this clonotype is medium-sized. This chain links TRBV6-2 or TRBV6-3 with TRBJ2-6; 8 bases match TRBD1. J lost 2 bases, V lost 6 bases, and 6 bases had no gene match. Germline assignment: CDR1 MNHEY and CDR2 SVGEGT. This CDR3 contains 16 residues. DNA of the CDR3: TGTGCCAGCAGCCTCGGACAGGGTACTGGGGCCAACGTCCTGACTTTC. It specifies CASSLGQGTGANVLTF.

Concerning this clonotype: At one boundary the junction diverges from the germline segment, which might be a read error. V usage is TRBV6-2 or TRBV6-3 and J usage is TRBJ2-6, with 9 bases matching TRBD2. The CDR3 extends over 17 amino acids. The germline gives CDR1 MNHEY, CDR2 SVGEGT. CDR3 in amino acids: CAISWAAGGSGANVLTF. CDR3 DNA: TGTGCCATCAGTTGGGCCGCGGGAGGGAGTGGGGCCAACGTCCTGACATTC.

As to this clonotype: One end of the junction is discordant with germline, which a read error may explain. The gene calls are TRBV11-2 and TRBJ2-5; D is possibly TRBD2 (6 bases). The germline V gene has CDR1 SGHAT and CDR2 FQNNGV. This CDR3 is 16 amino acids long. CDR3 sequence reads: CACSLGSSGPGETQYF. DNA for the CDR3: TGTGCCTGCAGCTTAGGGAGTAGCGGCCCTGGGGAGACTCAGTACTTC.

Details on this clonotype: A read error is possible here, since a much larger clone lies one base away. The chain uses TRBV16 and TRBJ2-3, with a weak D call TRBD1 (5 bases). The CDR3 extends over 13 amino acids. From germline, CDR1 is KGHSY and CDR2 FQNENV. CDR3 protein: CTSSPWSDSTQYF. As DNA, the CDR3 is TGTACCAGCAGCCCATGGTCAGACAGTACGCAGTATTTT.

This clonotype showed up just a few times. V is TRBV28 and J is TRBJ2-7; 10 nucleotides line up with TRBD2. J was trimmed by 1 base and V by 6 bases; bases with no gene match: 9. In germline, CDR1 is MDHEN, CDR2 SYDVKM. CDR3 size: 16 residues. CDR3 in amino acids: CASRPRLAGLSYEQYF. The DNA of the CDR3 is TGTGCCAGCAGGCCCCGACTAGCGGGCCTATCCTACGAGCAGTACTTC.

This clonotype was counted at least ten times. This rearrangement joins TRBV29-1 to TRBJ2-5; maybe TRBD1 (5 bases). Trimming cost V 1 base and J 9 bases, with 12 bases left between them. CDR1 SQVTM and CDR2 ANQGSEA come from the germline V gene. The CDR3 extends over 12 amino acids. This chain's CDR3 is CSVEGQGWAQYF. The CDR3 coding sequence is TGCAGCGTTGAAGGCCAGGGTTGGGCCCAGTACTTC.

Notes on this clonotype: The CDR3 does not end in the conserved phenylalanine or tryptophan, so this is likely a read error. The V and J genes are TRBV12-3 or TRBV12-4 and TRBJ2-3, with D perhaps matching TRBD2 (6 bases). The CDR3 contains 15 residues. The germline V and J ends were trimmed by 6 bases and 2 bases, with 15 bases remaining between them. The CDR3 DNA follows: TGTGCCAGCAGCCGACTAGTGGGAGACACAGATACGCAGTATGTT. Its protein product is CASSRLVGDTDTQYV.

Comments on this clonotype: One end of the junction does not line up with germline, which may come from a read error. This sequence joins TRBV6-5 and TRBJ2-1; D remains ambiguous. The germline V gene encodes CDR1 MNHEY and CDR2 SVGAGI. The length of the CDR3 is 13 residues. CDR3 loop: CTSSYSPMTEQFF. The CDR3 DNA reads TGTACCAGCAGTTACTCTCCGATGACTGAGCAGTTCTTC.

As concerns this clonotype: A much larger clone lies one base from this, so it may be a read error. The CDR3 here is CASSTLDGTDGELFF. The CDR3 bases are TGTGCCAGCAGTACCCTGGACGGAACCGACGGGGAGCTGTTTTTT. V is TRBV28 and J is TRBJ2-2, with no clear D. Trimming shortened V by 5 bases and J by 7 bases, and 17 bases separated the two germline ends. Germline V gene sequence: CDR1 MDHEN, CDR2 SYDVKM. The CDR3 is 15 residues long. Drawing the rest from reference TRBV28 and TRBJ2-2, the complete variable domain is DVKVTQSSRYLVKRTGEKVFLECVQDMDHENMFWYRQDPGLGLRLIYFSYDVKMKEKGDIPEGYSVSREKKERFSLILESASTNQTSMYLCASSTLDGTDGELFFGEGSRLTVL.

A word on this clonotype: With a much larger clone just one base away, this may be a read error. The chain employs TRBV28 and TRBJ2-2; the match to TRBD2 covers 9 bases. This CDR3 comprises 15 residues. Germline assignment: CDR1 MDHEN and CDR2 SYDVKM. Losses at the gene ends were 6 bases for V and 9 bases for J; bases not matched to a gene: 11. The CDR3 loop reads CASRGAGGRTRELFF. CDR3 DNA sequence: TGTGCCAGCAGGGGAGCGGGAGGTCGGACCAGGGAGCTGTTTTTT.

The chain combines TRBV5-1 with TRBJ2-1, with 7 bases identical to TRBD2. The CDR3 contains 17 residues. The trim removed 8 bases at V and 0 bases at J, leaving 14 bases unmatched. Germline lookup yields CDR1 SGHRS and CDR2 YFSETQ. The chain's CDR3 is CASNLFSGPSSYNEQFF. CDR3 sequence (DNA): TGCGCCAGTAACTTGTTTAGCGGGCCCAGCTCCTACAATGAGCAGTTCTTC.

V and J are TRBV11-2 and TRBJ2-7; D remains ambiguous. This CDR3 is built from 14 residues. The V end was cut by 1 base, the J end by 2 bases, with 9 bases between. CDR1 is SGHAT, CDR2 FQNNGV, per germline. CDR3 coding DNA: TGTGCCAGCAGCTTAGTACTCTTTCCCTACGAGCAGTACTTC. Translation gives CASSLVLFPYEQYF.

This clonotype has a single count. The CDR3 loop reads CASSDGSSGRRTQYF. The CDR3 bases are TGTGCCAGCAGCGACGGAAGTAGCGGGAGACGTACGCAGTATTTT. The chain has TRBV11-2 and TRBJ2-3; 9 nucleotides line up with TRBD2. V was pared by 5 bases and J by 8 bases, with 11 bases of the junction left unmatched. CDR1 SGHAT and CDR2 FQNNGV come from the germline V gene. This CDR3 spans 15 amino acids.

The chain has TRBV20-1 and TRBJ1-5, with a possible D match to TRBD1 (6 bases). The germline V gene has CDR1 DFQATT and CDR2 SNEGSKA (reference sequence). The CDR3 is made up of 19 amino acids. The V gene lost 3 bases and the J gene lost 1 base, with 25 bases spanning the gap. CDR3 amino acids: CSASTGMRNRLASNQPQHF. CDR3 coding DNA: TGCAGTGCTAGCACAGGGATGAGGAACCGACTGGCCAGCAATCAGCCCCAGCATTTT.

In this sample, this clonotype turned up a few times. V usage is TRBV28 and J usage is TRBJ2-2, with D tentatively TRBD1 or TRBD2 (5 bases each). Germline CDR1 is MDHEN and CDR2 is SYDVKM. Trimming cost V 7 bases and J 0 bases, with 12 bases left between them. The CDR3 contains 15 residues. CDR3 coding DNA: TGTGCCAGCACCGCCGGGACCGCGAACACCGGGGAGCTGTTTTTT. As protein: CASTAGTANTGELFF.

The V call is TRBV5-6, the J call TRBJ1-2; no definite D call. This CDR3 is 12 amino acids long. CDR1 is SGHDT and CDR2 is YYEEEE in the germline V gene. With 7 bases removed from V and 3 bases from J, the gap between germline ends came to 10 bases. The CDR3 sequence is CASCPGDYGYTF. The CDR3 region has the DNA TGTGCCAGCTGCCCCGGGGACTATGGCTACACCTTC. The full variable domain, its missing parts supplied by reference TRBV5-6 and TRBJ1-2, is DAGVTQSPTHLIKTRGQQVTLRCSPKSGHDTVSWYQQALGQGPQFIFQYYEEEERQRGNFPDRFSGHQFPNYSSELNVNALLLGDSALYLCASCPGDYGYTFGSGTRLTVV.

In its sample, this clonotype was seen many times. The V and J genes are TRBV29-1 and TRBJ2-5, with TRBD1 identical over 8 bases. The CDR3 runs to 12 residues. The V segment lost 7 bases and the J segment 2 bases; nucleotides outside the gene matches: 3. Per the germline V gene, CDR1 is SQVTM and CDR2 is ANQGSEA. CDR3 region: CSGGTGQETQYF. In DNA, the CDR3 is TGCAGCGGCGGGACAGGTCAAGAGACCCAGTACTTC.

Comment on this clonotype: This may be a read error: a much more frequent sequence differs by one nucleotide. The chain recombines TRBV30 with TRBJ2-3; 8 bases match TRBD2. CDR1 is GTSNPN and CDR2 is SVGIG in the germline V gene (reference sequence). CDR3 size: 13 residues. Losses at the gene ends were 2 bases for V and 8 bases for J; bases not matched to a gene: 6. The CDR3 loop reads CAWSTGLEGTQYF. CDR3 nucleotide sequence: TGTGCCTGGAGTACGGGACTAGAAGGTACGCAGTATTTT.

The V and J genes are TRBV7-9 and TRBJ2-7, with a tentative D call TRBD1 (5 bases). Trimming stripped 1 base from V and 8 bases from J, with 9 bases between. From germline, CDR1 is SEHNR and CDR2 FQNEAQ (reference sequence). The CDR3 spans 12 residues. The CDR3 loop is CASSLVWGQQYF. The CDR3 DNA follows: TGTGCCAGCAGCTTAGTATGGGGCCAGCAGTACTTC.

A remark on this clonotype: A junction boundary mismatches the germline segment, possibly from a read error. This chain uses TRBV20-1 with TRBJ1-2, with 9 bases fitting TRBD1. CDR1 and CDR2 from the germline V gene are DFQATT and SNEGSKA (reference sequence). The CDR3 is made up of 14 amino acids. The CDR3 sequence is CSAARGGQGYGYTF. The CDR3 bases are TGCAGTGCTGCAAGGGGGGGACAGGGCTATGGCTACACTTTC.

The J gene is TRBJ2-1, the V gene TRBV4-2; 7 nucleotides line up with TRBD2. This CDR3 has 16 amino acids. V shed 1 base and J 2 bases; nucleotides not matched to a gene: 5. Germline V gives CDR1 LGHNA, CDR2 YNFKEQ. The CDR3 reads CASSQADGLAYNEQFF. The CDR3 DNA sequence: TGTGCCAGCAGCCAAGCGGACGGACTAGCCTACAATGAGCAGTTCTTC.